This T cell receptor beta chain is drawn from a study of blood T cell repertoires in COVID-19. Study-wide background: COVID-19 samples, acute and convalescent, were from the United States, Italy and Spain. Sources were T cells, B-cell-depleted T cells, or PBMCs; the material itself was cDNA or gDNA.

This table comes from immunoSEQ multiplex PCR, and its TCRdb copy is limited to in-frame clones, with some not included. The sample lists tens of thousands of clones, roughly 74% occurring once. The sequenced sample was peripheral blood. The source of this sequence is a human donor in a cohort sampled during active COVID-19.

The CDR3 region has the DNA TGTGCCAGCAGCCCCTGGACAGGGACCACCGGGGAGCTGTTTTTT. Encoded protein: CASSPWTGTTGELFF. V and J are TRBV3-1 (or the pseudogene TRBV3-2) and TRBJ2-2; 8 nucleotides agree with TRBD1. This CDR3 is 15 amino acids long. The V and J ends lost 4 bases and 4 bases, in that order; junction bases with no gene match: 5. The V gene's germline CDR1 is LGHDT and CDR2 YNNKEL (reference sequence).